This TCR beta chain was sequenced in a study of T cell changes during pregnancy in multiple sclerosis. Produced via immunoSEQ multiplex PCR; TCRdb's table is partial and in-frame only. Of about 47,000 clones listed, more than 85% are singletons. Germline loops: CDR1 MNHEY, CDR2 SMNVEV (reference sequence). This CDR3 comprises 14 residues. Trimming took 5 bases from V and 6 from J, leaving 16 bases between them. This material consisted of peripheral blood, taken in the third trimester of pregnancy. The chain couples TRBV27 to TRBJ1-2; unclear D gene. The receptor was isolated from a female donor with multiple sclerosis, enrolled in a pregnancy study. CDR3 loop: CASSPRPSGDGYTF. CDR3 DNA sequence: TGTGCCAGCAGTCCGCGACCCTCCGGGGATGGCTACACCTTC.